The next 21 T cell receptor beta chains were all read from a single sample in a study of blood T cell repertoires in COVID-19. This table comes from immunoSEQ multiplex PCR, and its TCRdb copy is limited to in-frame clones, with some not included. The table lists about 110,000 clones, about four fifths of them singletons. The sequencing input was peripheral blood. The receptors derive from a human donor in a cohort sampled during active COVID-19.

The genes are TRBV5-4 and TRBJ2-6, with TRBD1 matching 8 bases. The ends lost 3 bases at V and 2 bases at J; junction bases unmatched: 1. This CDR3 region has 15 residues. CDR1 and CDR2 from the germline V gene are SGHNT and YYREEE (reference sequence). The CDR3 nucleotides read TGTGCCAGCAGCTGGACAGGGACTGGGGCCAACGTCCTGACTTTC. It yields the protein CASSWTGTGANVLTF.

The chain combines TRBV11-2 with TRBJ2-3; a possible D gene is TRBD2 (6 bases). With 5 bases removed from V and 5 bases from J, the gap between germline ends came to 17 bases. There are 15 residues in the CDR3. From germline, CDR1 is SGHAT and CDR2 FQNNGV. The CDR3: CASSRDSTWVDTQYF. The CDR3, as DNA: TGTGCCAGCAGCCGGGACTCTACCTGGGTAGATACGCAGTATTTT.

V usage is TRBV7-2 and J usage is TRBJ2-7; TRBD2 is a possible D gene (5 bases). The CDR3 runs 13 residues. Germline loops: CDR1 SGHTA, CDR2 FQGNSA. V was clipped by 3 bases and J by 0 bases, with 6 bases between them. CDR3 bases: TGTGCCAGCAGCTTGGACTTCTCCTACGAGCAGTACTTC. As protein: CASSLDFSYEQYF. Full variable domain (outside the CDR3, taken from reference TRBV7-2 and TRBJ2-7): GAGVSQSPSNKVTEKGKDVELRCDPISGHTALYWYRQSLGQGLEFLIYFQGNSAPDKSGLPSDRFSAERTGGSVSTLTIQRTQQEDSAVYLCASSLDFSYEQYFGPGTRLTVT.

This chain uses TRBV20-1 with TRBJ2-1; 10 bases agree with TRBD2. Germline V gene sequence: CDR1 DFQATT, CDR2 SNEGSKA (reference sequence). Trimming took 3 bases from V and 6 from J; bases not matched to a gene: 8. The CDR3 loop spans 15 amino acids. CDR3 protein: CSASKFLAGANEQFF. CDR3 coding DNA: TGCAGTGCTAGTAAGTTTCTAGCGGGAGCCAATGAGCAGTTCTTC.

This chain joins TRBV6-6 and TRBJ2-2, with D possibly matching TRBD1 (7 bases). This CDR3 is built from 18 residues. Trimming took off 5 bases at V and 0 bases at J, with 19 bases between the two ends. Germline V CDR1 and CDR2: MNHNY, SVGAGI (reference sequence). The CDR3 loop reads CASSLDRAGFANTGELFF. DNA of the CDR3: TGTGCCAGCAGTCTAGACAGGGCGGGGTTCGCGAACACCGGGGAGCTGTTTTTT.

CDR3 protein: CASSYAPSGRWDEQFF. The CDR3 DNA follows: TGTGCCAGCAGTTACGCACCTAGCGGGAGATGGGATGAGCAGTTCTTC. V is TRBV6-5 and J is TRBJ2-1; 10 bases are shared with TRBD2. Germline V gives CDR1 MNHEY, CDR2 SVGAGI. Trimming cost V 2 bases and J 8 bases; bases outside gene matches: 9. The CDR3 is 16 residues long.

The rearrangement joins TRBV11-2 to TRBJ2-6, with TRBD1 matching 8 bases. Trimming cost V 1 base and J 0 bases; bases outside gene matches: 5. This CDR3 contains 18 residues. The germline gives CDR1 SGHAT, CDR2 FQNNGV. The CDR3 DNA reads as TGTGCCAGCAGCTTAGGGGCAGGGGGCTCCTCTGGGGCCAACGTCCTGACTTTC. It yields the protein CASSLGAGGSSGANVLTF. The full variable domain, rest sourced from reference TRBV11-2 and TRBJ2-6, is EAGVAQSPRYKIIEKRQSVAFWCNPISGHATLYWYQQILGQGPKLLIQFQNNGVVDDSQLPKDRFSAERLKGVDSTLKIQPAKLEDSAVYLCASSLGAGGSSGANVLTFGAGSRLTVL.

This clone was recorded a few times. The chain links TRBV6-5 to TRBJ1-6, with D hard to call. The CDR3 covers 14 residues. The V end was cut by 5 bases, the J end by 4 bases, with 9 bases between. Germline lookup yields CDR1 MNHEY and CDR2 SVGAGI. The CDR3 DNA sequence: TGTGCCAGCAGTCTCCGGGATTATAATTCACCCCTCCACTTT. This codes for CASSLRDYNSPLHF.

The chain is built from TRBV4-3 and TRBJ2-2, with 9 bases lining up with TRBD2. V was pared by 0 bases and J by 10 bases, with 6 bases of the junction left unmatched. This CDR3 spans 15 amino acids. Germline V gene lookup returns CDR1 LGHNA and CDR2 YSLEER. The CDR3 sequence is CASSQDKLAGSELFF. CDR3 bases: TGCGCCAGCAGCCAAGATAAACTAGCGGGTTCGGAGCTGTTTTTT.

The chain links TRBV11-2 to TRBJ2-1; 9 nucleotides align to TRBD2. Losses at the gene ends were 6 bases for V and 3 bases for J; bases not matched to a gene: 6. There are 15 residues in the CDR3. Germline V gene lookup returns CDR1 SGHAT and CDR2 FQNNGV. The CDR3 nucleotides are TGTGCCAGCAGTCATAGCGGGAGTATCTACAATGAGCAGTTCTTC. Translated, it gives CASSHSGSIYNEQFF.

The rearrangement uses TRBV18 and TRBJ2-3; TRBD2 matches at 11 bases. Germline V lookup: CDR1 KGHSH, CDR2 LQKENI. V was pared by 6 bases and J by 2 bases, with 7 bases of the junction left unmatched. CDR3 length: 16 residues. Written as DNA, the CDR3 is TGTGCCAGCTCTAACCGGGGACTAGCGGTCACAGATACGCAGTATTTT. Translation gives CASSNRGLAVTDTQYF. The complete variable domain, with remaining parts taken from reference TRBV18 and TRBJ2-3, reads NAGVMQNPRHLVRRRGQEARLRCSPMKGHSHVYWYRQLPEEGLKFMVYLQKENIIDESGMPKERFSAEFPKEGPSILRIQQVVRGDSAAYFCASSNRGLAVTDTQYFGPGTRLTVL.

The chain recombines TRBV9 with TRBJ2-3, with 9 bases that match TRBD2. J lost 3 bases, V lost 0 bases, and 2 bases had no gene match. CDR1 and CDR2 from the germline V gene are SGDLS and YYNGEE. This CDR3 contains 15 residues. CDR3 protein: CASSVVGLATDTQYF. CDR3 bases: TGTGCCAGCAGCGTAGTCGGACTAGCGACAGATACGCAGTATTTT.

Worth noting for this clone: One junction end does not reproduce the germline sequence, and a read error may be involved. The chain couples TRBV28 to TRBJ2-2; 8 bases align to TRBD1. From germline, CDR1 is MDHEN and CDR2 SYDVKM. The CDR3 totals 15 residues. CDR3 protein: CASSSTGAGTRELFF. The DNA of the CDR3 is TGTGCCAGCAGTTCGACAGGGGCGGGCACCAGGGAGCTGTTTTTT.

This clone was observed once. CDR3 sequence: CASSPNGGGLATSGKGEGADTQYF. CDR3 nucleotide sequence: TGTGCCAGCAGCCCTAACGGGGGGGGCCTGGCGACTAGCGGGAAGGGGGAGGGCGCAGATACGCAGTATTTT. V usage is TRBV3-1 (or the pseudogene TRBV3-2) and J usage is TRBJ2-3; 11 bases fit TRBD2. CDR1 and CDR2 (germline): LGHDT, YNNKEL (reference sequence). The CDR3 has 24 amino acids. V shed 4 bases and J 4 bases; nucleotides not matched to a gene: 31.

The chain carries TRBV6-5 and TRBJ1-5; D uncertain. Trimming cost V 6 bases and J 11 bases, with 14 bases left between them. The germline V gene has CDR1 MNHEY and CDR2 SVGAGI. The CDR3 length is 12 residues. The CDR3 DNA reads TGTGCCAGCAGCCGGGATCGCCGGTCCCAGCATTTT. It is translated as CASSRDRRSQHF.

This chain joins TRBV2 and TRBJ2-2; D is perhaps TRBD1 (6 bases). V lost 3 bases and J lost 3, with 8 bases in between. Germline CDR1 and CDR2: SNHLY and FYNNEI. This CDR3 has 14 residues. The CDR3 here is CASSDRGDTGELFF. For the CDR3, the DNA is TGTGCCAGCAGTGACAGGGGCGACACCGGGGAGCTGTTTTTT.

V is TRBV29-1 and J is TRBJ2-3; 9 bases match TRBD2. V lost 2 bases to trimming and J lost 2 bases; unmatched junction nucleotides: 5. CDR3 size: 15 residues. Germline CDR1 reads SQVTM; CDR2 reads ANQGSEA. The CDR3 reads CSVESREGATDTQYF. DNA of the CDR3: TGCAGCGTTGAATCGCGGGAGGGTGCCACAGATACGCAGTATTTT.

The CDR3, as DNA: TGTGCCACCAGTGATTACAGGCTGGGAGGCTACACCTTC. Its translation: CATSDYRLGGYTF. The chain joins TRBV24-1 to TRBJ1-2, with TRBD1 as a possible D gene (5 bases). Trimming stripped 2 bases from V and 8 bases from J, with 11 bases between. Per germline, CDR1 KGHDR and CDR2 SFDVKD. The CDR3 totals 13 residues.

The V gene is TRBV4-2, the J gene TRBJ2-1, with D tentatively TRBD2 (5 bases). CDR3 length: 15 residues. Trimming took off 3 bases at V and 3 bases at J, with 12 bases between the two ends. Germline assignment: CDR1 LGHNA and CDR2 YNFKEQ. CDR3 in amino acids: CASSHQRTLYNEQFF. In DNA form, the CDR3 reads TGTGCCAGCAGCCATCAAAGGACTCTCTACAATGAGCAGTTCTTC.

V is TRBV28 and J is TRBJ1-2, with D unresolved. Trimming stripped 8 bases from V and 8 bases from J, with 18 bases between. This CDR3 has 13 residues. CDR1 MDHEN and CDR2 SYDVKM come from the germline V gene. CDR3 nucleotide sequence: TGTGCCAGCGGAACAGTGAATTCATTCGGCTACACCTTC. Translation gives CASGTVNSFGYTF.

The chain joins TRBV10-3 to TRBJ1-6; D ambiguous. Germline V gives CDR1 ENHRY, CDR2 SYGVKD. The CDR3 length is 13 residues. Trimming stripped 7 bases from V and 4 bases from J, with 8 bases between. The CDR3 reads CAITTEYNSPLHF. The CDR3 nucleotides are TGTGCCATCACTACCGAATATAATTCACCCCTCCACTTT.